This T cell receptor (beta chain) came from a study of T-cell memory formation after mild COVID-19. Study information: Largely donor-specific TCR clusters were found.

The CDR3 has 12 amino acids. Trimming removed 4 bases from V and 6 bases from J, with 9 bases in between. This clonotype turned up a few times. What it recognizes is unknown. After 5'RACE with constant-segment primers, TCR alpha and TCR beta cDNA libraries carrying sample barcodes and UMIs were obtained. TCRdb re-analysed the 5' RACE reads in MiXCR, keeping a single row per CDR3 protein. The sample holds approximately 260,000 distinct CDR3 sequences, roughly 17% seen once. Study observations and caveats: CD4/CD8 balance characterized clones contracting day 15 to 85, and CD4+ skew characterized later expanders. For contracting clones, CD4+ ones sat mainly in CM and EM, CD8+ in EMRA.

The chain uses TRBV12-3 or TRBV12-4 and TRBJ2-5, with D perhaps matching TRBD1 (5 bases). The specimen sequenced was PBMCs or a T cell subset sorted from them (not recorded which). The clonotype was recovered from a man younger than 35 who had mild COVID-19 (a few samples of this study predate the infection). Cell type and time point are not known. CDR3: CASSYGAQTQYF. CDR3 in DNA: TGTGCCAGCAGTTATGGGGCCCAGACCCAGTACTTC.